A single sample is the source of the 11 T cell receptor beta chains below, sequenced in a study of shared clonotypes between healthy human individuals. Terminally differentiated effector memory CD45RA+ cells were excluded by CCR7 positive selection of CD45RO-negative cells. TCRdb keeps only in-frame clones here, not all; method: immunoSEQ multiplex PCR. The sample lists some 2,100,000 clones; approximately 94% were seen once. Material for sequencing was naive CD8+ T cells from PBMCs. The receptors come from a man younger than 35 in good health. Some clones in this sample may be carry-over from other donors' samples.

The V call is TRBV18, the J call TRBJ2-3; D may match TRBD1 or TRBD2 (6 bases each). The CDR3 is 15 amino acids. Per germline, CDR1 KGHSH and CDR2 LQKENI. V lost 5 bases and J 0 bases, leaving 12 bases between the germline ends. CDR3 sequence (DNA): TGTGCCAGCTCAGAGGGGGGCTTTAGCACAGATACGCAGTATTTT. Translation gives CASSEGGFSTDTQYF.

V usage is TRBV27 and J usage is TRBJ2-3; the match to TRBD2 covers 9 bases. The V and J ends lost 2 bases and 6 bases, in that order; junction bases with no gene match: 6. Per germline, CDR1 MNHEY and CDR2 SMNVEV (reference sequence). This CDR3 is 15 amino acids long. CDR3 residues: CASSLGREGPDTQYF. CDR3 bases: TGTGCCAGCAGTTTAGGGCGGGAGGGCCCGGATACGCAGTATTTT.

This chain uses TRBV19 with TRBJ2-3; D remains unclear. V lost 7 bases, J lost 9 bases, and 11 bases lay in between. Germline lookup yields CDR1 LNHDA and CDR2 SQIVND (reference sequence). There are 11 residues in the CDR3. The CDR3 protein is CASMLSGTQYF. In nucleotides, the CDR3 is TGTGCCAGTATGTTGTCTGGGACGCAGTATTTT.

The chain employs TRBV21-1 and TRBJ2-7; the table's D call, TRBD1, was not checked against the DNA. TRBV21-1 is given as a pseudogene. The CDR3 sequence is 14 residues long. CDR3 DNA sequence: TGTGCCAGCAACACGGGACAGAGATCCTACGAGCAGTACTTC. Translated: CASNTGQRSYEQYF.

The rearrangement links TRBV7-9 to TRBJ1-4; D uncertain. Deletions cut 3 bases from V and 0 bases from J, with 14 bases between. CDR1 is SEHNR and CDR2 is FQNEAQ in the germline V gene (reference sequence). There are 17 residues in the CDR3. The CDR3 sequence: CASSFPQNLATNEKLFF. The CDR3, as DNA: TGTGCCAGCAGCTTCCCCCAGAATCTTGCAACTAATGAAAAACTGTTTTTT.

The rearrangement joins TRBV11-2 to TRBJ2-3, with no clear D. Germline loops: CDR1 SGHAT, CDR2 FQNNGV. There are 14 residues in the CDR3. The V end lost 1 base, the J end lost 2 bases, and 7 bases lay between the germline ends. The CDR3 region has the DNA TGTGCCAGCAGCTTAGGCCCTAACACAGATACGCAGTATTTT. It specifies CASSLGPNTDTQYF.

The chain carries TRBV28 and TRBJ2-7; D perhaps matches TRBD2 (5 bases). The CDR3 covers 14 residues. Germline CDR1 reads MDHEN; CDR2 reads SYDVKM. V shed 3 bases and J shed 5 bases, with 14 bases lying between them. CDR3 DNA: TGTGCCAGCAGTTTGGGAGCAGGAAGAAACGAGCAGTACTTC. Its translation: CASSLGAGRNEQYF. Combining the CDR3 with reference TRBV28 and TRBJ2-7 gives the whole variable domain DVKVTQSSRYLVKRTGEKVFLECVQDMDHENMFWYRQDPGLGLRLIYFSYDVKMKEKGDIPEGYSVSREKKERFSLILESASTNQTSMYLCASSLGAGRNEQYFGPGTRLTVT.

The V and J genes are TRBV14 and TRBJ2-1, with a possible D match to TRBD2 (5 bases). The V gene lost 4 bases and the J gene lost 7 bases, with 17 bases spanning the gap. The CDR3 is 15 amino acids. Germline CDR1 reads SGHDN; CDR2 reads FVKESK. CDR3 nucleotide sequence: TGTGCCAGCAGCCCCAGTTCGGGGTTGGGGAATGAGCAGTTCTTC. It specifies CASSPSSGLGNEQFF.

The chain employs TRBV6-1 and TRBJ2-1; 11 bases fit TRBD2. J was trimmed by 8 bases and V by 4 bases; bases with no gene match: 10. The CDR3 sequence is 16 residues long. Looked up from germline, CDR1 is MNHNS and CDR2 is SASEGT. CDR3 DNA sequence: TGTGCCAGCAGTGTTGCACTAGCGGGAGAGCTGGATGAGCAGTTCTTC. Translation: CASSVALAGELDEQFF.

J is TRBJ2-1 and V is TRBV19, with 11 bases that match TRBD1. V was pared by 7 bases and J by 3 bases, with 2 bases of the junction left unmatched. The germline V gene has CDR1 LNHDA and CDR2 SQIVND (reference sequence). The CDR3 has 14 residues. The CDR3 sequence: CASTGTGGYNEQFF. CDR3 coding DNA: TGTGCCAGTACCGGGACAGGGGGCTACAATGAGCAGTTCTTC.

A remark on this clone: The identical CDR3 is also encoded by other nucleotide sequences in the sample. V gene TRBV29-1 combines with J gene TRBJ2-7; D may be TRBD1 or TRBD2 (5 bases each). V was cut by 0 bases and J by 2 bases, with 5 bases left in between. CDR3 length: 12 amino acids. The V gene's germline CDR1 is SQVTM and CDR2 ANQGSEA. The CDR3 region has the DNA TGCAGCGTTGAAGAGGGGGCCTACGAGCAGTACTTC. Translation gives CSVEEGAYEQYF.